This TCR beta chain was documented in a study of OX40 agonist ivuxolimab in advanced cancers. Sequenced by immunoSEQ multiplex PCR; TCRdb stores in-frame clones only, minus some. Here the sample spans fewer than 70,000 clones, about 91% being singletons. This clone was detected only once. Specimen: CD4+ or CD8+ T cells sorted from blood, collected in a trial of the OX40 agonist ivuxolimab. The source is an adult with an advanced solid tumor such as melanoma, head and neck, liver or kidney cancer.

CDR3 nucleotide sequence: TGTGCCAGCAGTACCCGCAGCGGGTACACCATATATTTT. Its protein is CASSTRSGYTIYF. The chain couples TRBV27 to TRBJ1-3, with D unclear. In germline, CDR1 is MNHEY, CDR2 SMNVEV (reference sequence). The V end lost 5 bases, the J end lost 8 bases, and 13 bases lay between the germline ends. The CDR3 loop spans 13 amino acids.